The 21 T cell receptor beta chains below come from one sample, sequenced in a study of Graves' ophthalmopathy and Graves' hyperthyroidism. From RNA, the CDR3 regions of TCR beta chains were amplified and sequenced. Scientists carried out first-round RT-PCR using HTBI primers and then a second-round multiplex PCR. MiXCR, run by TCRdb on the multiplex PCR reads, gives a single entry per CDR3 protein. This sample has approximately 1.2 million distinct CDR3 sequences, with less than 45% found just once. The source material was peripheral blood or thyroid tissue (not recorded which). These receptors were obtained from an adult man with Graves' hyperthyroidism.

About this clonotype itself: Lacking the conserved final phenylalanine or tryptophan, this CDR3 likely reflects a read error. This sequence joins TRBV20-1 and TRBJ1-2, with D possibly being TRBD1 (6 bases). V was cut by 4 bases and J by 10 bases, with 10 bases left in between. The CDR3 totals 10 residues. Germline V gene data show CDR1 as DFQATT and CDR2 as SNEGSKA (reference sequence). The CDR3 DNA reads TGCAGTGCTACAGGGGATCACTACACCCTC. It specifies CSATGDHYTL.

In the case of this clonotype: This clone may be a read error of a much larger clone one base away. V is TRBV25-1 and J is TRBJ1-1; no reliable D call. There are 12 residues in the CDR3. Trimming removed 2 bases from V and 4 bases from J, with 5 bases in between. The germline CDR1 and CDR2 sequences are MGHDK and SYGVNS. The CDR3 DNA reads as TGTGCCAGCAGTGAAGACTGCACTGAAGCTTTCTTT. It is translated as CASSEDCTEAFF. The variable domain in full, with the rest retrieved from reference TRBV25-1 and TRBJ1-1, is EADIYQTPRYLVIGTGKKITLECSQTMGHDKMYWYQQDPGMELHLIHYSYGVNSTEKGDLSSESTVSRIRTEHFPLTLESARPSHTSQYLCASSEDCTEAFFGQGTRLTVV.

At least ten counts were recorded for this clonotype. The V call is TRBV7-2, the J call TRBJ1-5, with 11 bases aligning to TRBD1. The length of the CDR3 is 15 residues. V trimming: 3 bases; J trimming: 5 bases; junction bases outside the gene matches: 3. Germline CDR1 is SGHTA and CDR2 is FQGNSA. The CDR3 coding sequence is TGTGCCAGCAGCTTGGACAGGGGGCTTGATCAGCCCCAGCATTTT. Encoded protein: CASSLDRGLDQPQHF. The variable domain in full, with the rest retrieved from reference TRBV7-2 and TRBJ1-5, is GAGVSQSPSNKVTEKGKDVELRCDPISGHTALYWYRQSLGQGLEFLIYFQGNSAPDKSGLPSDRFSAERTGGSVSTLTIQRTQQEDSAVYLCASSLDRGLDQPQHFGDGTRLSIL.

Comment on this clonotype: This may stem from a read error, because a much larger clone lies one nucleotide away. The CDR3 DNA sequence: TGTGTCAGCAGTTTGCTCGACAGGGGGCTGAGGGAGACCCAGTACTTC. Residues: CVSSLLDRGLRETQYF. This chain joins TRBV12-3 or TRBV12-4 and TRBJ2-5; the match to TRBD1 covers 10 bases. CDR3 length: 16 amino acids.

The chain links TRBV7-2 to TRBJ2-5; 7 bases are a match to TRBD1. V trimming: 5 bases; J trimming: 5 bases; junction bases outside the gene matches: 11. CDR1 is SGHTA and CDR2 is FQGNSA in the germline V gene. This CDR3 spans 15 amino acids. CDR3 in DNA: TGTGCCAGCAGCGTAGATCCAGGGGGTACGGAGACCCAGTACTTC. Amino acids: CASSVDPGGTETQYF.

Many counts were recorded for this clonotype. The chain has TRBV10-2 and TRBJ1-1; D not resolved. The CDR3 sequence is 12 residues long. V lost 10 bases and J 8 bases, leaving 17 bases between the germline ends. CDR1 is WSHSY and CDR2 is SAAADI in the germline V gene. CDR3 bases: TGCGCCACCTTAGGGATCTCTAGCGAAGCTTTCTTT. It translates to CATLGISSEAFF.

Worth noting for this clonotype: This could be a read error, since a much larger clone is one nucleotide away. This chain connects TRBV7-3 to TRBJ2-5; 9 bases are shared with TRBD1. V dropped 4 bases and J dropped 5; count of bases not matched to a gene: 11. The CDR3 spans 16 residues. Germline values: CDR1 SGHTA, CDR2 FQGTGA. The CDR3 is CASSSTDRGRPETQYF. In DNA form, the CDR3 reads TGTGCCAGCAGCTCAACGGACAGGGGCCGTCCGGAGACCCAGTACTTC. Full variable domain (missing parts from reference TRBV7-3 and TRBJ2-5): GAGVSQTPSNKVTEKGKYVELRCDPISGHTALYWYRQSLGQGPEFLIYFQGTGAADDSGLPNDRFFAVRPEGSVSTLKIQRTERGDSAVYLCASSSTDRGRPETQYFGPGTRLLVL.

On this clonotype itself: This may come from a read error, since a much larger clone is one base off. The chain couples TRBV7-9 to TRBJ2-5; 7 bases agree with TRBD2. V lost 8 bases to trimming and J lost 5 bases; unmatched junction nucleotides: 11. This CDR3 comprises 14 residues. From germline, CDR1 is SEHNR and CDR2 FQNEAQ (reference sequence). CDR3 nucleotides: TGTGCCAGCGGCCCCGAGACTAGCAGGGAGACCCAGTACTTC. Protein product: CASGPETSRETQYF.

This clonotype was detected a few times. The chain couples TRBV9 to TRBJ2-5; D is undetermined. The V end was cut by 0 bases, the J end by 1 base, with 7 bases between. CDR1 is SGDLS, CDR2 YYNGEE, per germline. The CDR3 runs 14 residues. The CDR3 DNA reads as TGTGCCAGCAGCGTAGACGGTTCCCAAGAGACCCAGTACTTC. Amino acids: CASSVDGSQETQYF.

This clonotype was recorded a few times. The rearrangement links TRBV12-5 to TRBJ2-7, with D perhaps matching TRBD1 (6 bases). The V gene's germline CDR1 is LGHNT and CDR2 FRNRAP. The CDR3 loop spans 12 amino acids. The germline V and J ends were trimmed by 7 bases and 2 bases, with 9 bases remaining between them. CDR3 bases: TGTGCTAGTGCCCGGGACACCTACGAGCAGTACTTC. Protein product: CASARDTYEQYF.

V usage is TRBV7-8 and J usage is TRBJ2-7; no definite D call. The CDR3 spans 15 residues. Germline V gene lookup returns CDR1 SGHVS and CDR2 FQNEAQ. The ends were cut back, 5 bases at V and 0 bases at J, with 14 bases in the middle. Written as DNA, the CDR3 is TGTGCCAGCAGCGACAAGTGGGGAAACTCCTACGAGCAGTACTTC. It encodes CASSDKWGNSYEQYF. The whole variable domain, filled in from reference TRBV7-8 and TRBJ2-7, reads GAGVSQSPRYKVAKRGQDVALRCDPISGHVSLFWYQQALGQGPEFLTYFQNEAQLDKSGLPSDRFFAERPEGSVSTLKIQRTQQEDSAVYLCASSDKWGNSYEQYFGPGTRLTVT.

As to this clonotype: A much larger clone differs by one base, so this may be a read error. The CDR3 nucleotides are TGCAGTGCCCGCCCCCACGCGGGGGGCCAATCCGAGCAGTACTTC. Amino acids: CSARPHAGGQSEQYF. The J gene is TRBJ2-7, the V gene TRBV20-1, with 8 bases identical to TRBD2. CDR3 length: 15 residues. CDR1 is DFQATT, CDR2 SNEGSKA, per germline (reference sequence). V dropped 6 bases and J dropped 6; count of bases not matched to a gene: 16.

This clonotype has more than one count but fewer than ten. The CDR3 loop is CSVEEGDGYTF. The CDR3 DNA follows: TGCAGCGTTGAGGAGGGGGATGGCTACACCTTC. The chain couples TRBV29-1 to TRBJ1-2; tentative D call: TRBD1 (6 bases). This CDR3 contains 11 residues. From germline, CDR1 is SQVTM and CDR2 ANQGSEA. V was clipped by 3 bases and J by 6 bases, with 8 bases between them.

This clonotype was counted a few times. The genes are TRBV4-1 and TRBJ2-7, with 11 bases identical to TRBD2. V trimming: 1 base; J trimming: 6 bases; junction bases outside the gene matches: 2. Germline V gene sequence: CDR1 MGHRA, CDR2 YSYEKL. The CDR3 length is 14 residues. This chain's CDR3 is CASSQVGTSGEQYF. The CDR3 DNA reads TGCGCCAGCAGCCAAGTAGGGACTAGCGGCGAGCAGTACTTC.

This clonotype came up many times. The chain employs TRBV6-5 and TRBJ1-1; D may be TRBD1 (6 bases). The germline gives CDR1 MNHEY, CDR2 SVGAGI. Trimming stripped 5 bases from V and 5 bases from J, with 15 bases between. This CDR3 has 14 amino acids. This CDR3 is CASSATWGRTEAFF. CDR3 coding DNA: TGTGCCAGCAGTGCGACGTGGGGGCGAACTGAAGCTTTCTTT.

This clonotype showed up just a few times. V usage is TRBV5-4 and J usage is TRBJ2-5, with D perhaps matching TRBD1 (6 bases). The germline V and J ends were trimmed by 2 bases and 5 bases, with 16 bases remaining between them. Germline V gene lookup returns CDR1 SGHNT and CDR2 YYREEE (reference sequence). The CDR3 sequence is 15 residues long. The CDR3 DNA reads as TGTGCCAGCAGCTTCCTCCAGGGGTTAGGGGAGACCCAGTACTTC. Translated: CASSFLQGLGETQYF.

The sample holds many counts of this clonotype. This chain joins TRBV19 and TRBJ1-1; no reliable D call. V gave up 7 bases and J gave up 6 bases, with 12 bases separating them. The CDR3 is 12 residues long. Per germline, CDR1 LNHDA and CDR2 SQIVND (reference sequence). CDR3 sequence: CASKSRTAEAFF. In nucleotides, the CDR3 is TGTGCCAGTAAAAGCCGGACGGCTGAAGCTTTCTTT.

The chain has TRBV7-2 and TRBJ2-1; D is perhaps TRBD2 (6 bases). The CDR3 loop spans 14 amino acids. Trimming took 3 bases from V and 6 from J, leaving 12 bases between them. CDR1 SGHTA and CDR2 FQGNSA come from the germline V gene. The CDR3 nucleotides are TGTGCCAGCAGCTTGACTAGTAACTCCAATGAGCAGTTCTTC. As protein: CASSLTSNSNEQFF.

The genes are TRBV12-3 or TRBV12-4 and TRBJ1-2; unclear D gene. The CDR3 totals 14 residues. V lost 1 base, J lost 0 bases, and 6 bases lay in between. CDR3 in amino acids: CASSLGIPNYGYTF. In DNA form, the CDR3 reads TGTGCCAGCAGTTTAGGTATTCCTAACTATGGCTACACCTTC.

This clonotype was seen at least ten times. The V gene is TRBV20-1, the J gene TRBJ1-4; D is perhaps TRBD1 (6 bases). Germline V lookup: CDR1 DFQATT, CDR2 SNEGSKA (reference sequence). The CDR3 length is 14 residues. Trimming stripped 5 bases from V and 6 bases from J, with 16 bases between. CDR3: CSAEEGGLDEKLFF. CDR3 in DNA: TGCAGTGCTGAAGAGGGGGGGCTGGATGAAAAACTGTTTTTT.

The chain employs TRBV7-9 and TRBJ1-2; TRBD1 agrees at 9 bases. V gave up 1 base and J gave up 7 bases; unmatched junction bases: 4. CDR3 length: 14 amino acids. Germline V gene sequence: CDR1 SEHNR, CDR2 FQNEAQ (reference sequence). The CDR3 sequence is CASSLVGQGAGYTF. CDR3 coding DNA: TGTGCCAGCAGCTTAGTGGGACAGGGCGCTGGCTACACCTTC.